The clone carrying this T cell receptor beta chain was counted a single time. Between the trimmed V and J ends, which lost 2 bases and 0 bases, there was a span of 5 bases. The CDR3 spans 14 residues. Germline loops: CDR1 SGHRS, CDR2 YFSETQ. The data were produced by immunoSEQ multiplex PCR, yet TCRdb's version contains in-frame clones alone and is incomplete. The repertoire holds 40,000 to 55,000 clones, with about 93% as singletons. The data stem from a study of T cell changes during pregnancy in multiple sclerosis. This chain connects TRBV5-1 to TRBJ1-4; maybe TRBD1 (5 bases). The material sequenced was CD4+ T cells from peripheral blood mononuclear cells, taken after pregnancy. The sequence was obtained from a female donor in good health, enrolled as a control in a pregnancy study. The CDR3: CASSLGATNEKLFF. Here the CDR3 DNA reads TGCGCCAGCAGCTTAGGGGCAACTAATGAAAAACTGTTTTTT.